These T cell receptor beta chains were read from a single sample in a study of shared clonotypes between healthy human individuals. Only in-frame clones appear in the TCRdb table, and some are missing; sequencing was by immunoSEQ multiplex PCR. The top ten clones hold roughly 1% of a sample with about 2 million clones, 85% to 95% of them seen once. Input material: naive CD8+ T cells sorted from blood. These receptors were taken from a man aged 18-30 years in good health. CDR3s include the opening cysteine and the closing phenylalanine or tryptophan. Fields, in order: clone size, D gene, J gene, V gene, CDR3 DNA, CDR3 protein. A D gene is named only where the DNA matches it firmly. The size field is filled for only some rows; it gives once, few, many or a size class.

- | - | TRBJ2-1 | TRBV27 | TGTGCCAGCAGTTTAGGAGTCTCCTACAATGAGCAGTTCTTC | CASSLGVSYNEQFF
- | - | TRBJ2-7 | TRBV5-1 | TGCGCCAGCAGTTTGCACCTCAGGGCCGAGCAGTACTTC | CASSLHLRAEQYF
- | - | TRBJ2-7 | TRBV25-1 | TGTGCCAGCAGTGACCCAGGGGCCTCCTACGAGCAGTACTTC | CASSDPGASYEQYF
once | TRBD1 | TRBJ1-1 | TRBV6-1 | TGTGCCAGCAGTGAATTCAGGACAGGGGGCCCTGAAGCTTTCTTT | CASSEFRTGGPEAFF
- | - | TRBJ2-3 | TRBV7-8 | TGTGCCAGCAGCTTAGTGGGACTTCTTAGCACAGATACGCAGTATTTT | CASSLVGLLSTDTQYF
- | TRBD1 | TRBJ2-7 | TRBV16 | TGTGCCAGCAACCCAGGGGGCTACGAGCAGTACTTC | CASNPGGYEQYF
- | TRBD1 | TRBJ1-5 | TRBV27 | TGTGCCAGCAGTGGAGGGACAGGGACCCCCCAGCATTTT | CASSGGTGTPQHF
- | - | TRBJ2-3 | TRBV29-1 | TGCAGCGTTGATCTGCAGATTAGCACAGATACGCAGTATTTT | CSVDLQISTDTQYF
- | TRBD1 | TRBJ2-7 | TRBV28 | TGTGCCAGCAGTTGGACAGGGCGCCTCTACGAGCAGTACTTC | CASSWTGRLYEQYF
- | - | TRBJ2-3 | TRBV2 | TGTGCCAGCACAGGGGCAACGTTGACCGAAGATACGCAGTATTTT | CASTGATLTEDTQYF
- | - | TRBJ2-3 | TRBV13 | TGTGCCAGCAGCTCCGGGACTGACACAGATACGCAGTATTTT | CASSSGTDTDTQYF
- | - | TRBJ2-2 | TRBV4-1 | TGCGCCAGCAGCCAAGAATACGCCCGGGAGCTGTTTTTT | CASSQEYARELFF
- | TRBD1 | TRBJ1-3 | TRBV12-5 | TGTGCTAGTGGTTTAGACAGGGATGTGGTGGGAAACACCATATATTTT | CASGLDRDVVGNTIYF
- | - | TRBJ2-7 | TRBV27 | TGTGCCAGCAGTTCCTGGGGGGAAGCCTACGAGCAGTACTTC | CASSSWGEAYEQYF
- | - | TRBJ2-3 | TRBV5-6 | TGTGCCAGCAGCTCCTTAGCGTACAGCACAGATACGCAGTATTTT | CASSSLAYSTDTQYF
once | TRBD1 | TRBJ2-7 | TRBV4-1 | TGCGCCAGCAGCCAGGAGACAGGGCCCTACGAGCAGTACTTC | CASSQETGPYEQYF
- | - | TRBJ2-5 | TRBV18 | TGTGCCAGCTCACCAACTGGGGAAGGCGAGACCCAGTACTTC | CASSPTGEGETQYF
- | TRBD1 | TRBJ1-4 | TRBV7-9 | TGTGCCAGCAGCCCGAGCGACAGGGGGATTAATGAAAAACTGTTTTTT | CASSPSDRGINEKLFF
few | - | TRBJ1-1 | TRBV27 | TGTGCCAGCAGTTTAGTGGGGTCTAACACTGAAGCTTTCTTT | CASSLVGSNTEAFF
- | TRBD2 | TRBJ2-3 | TRBV5-1 | TGCGCCAGCAGCCTGGGAGCTAGCGGGACCTTCACAGATACGCAGTATTTT | CASSLGASGTFTDTQYF
- | TRBD1 | TRBJ2-5 | TRBV11-2 | TGTGCCAGCAGGACAGGGAAAGATAGAGAGACCCAGTACTTC | CASRTGKDRETQYF
once | - | TRBJ1-2 | TRBV10-1 | TGCGCCAGCAGTGGGACAGACTCCTGGACCTTC | CASSGTDSWTF
- | - | TRBJ2-5 | TRBV28 | TGTGCCAGCAGTTCTTTTTTCCAGACCTTTGGGGAGACCCAGTACTTC | CASSSFFQTFGETQYF
- | - | TRBJ2-7 | TRBV5-6 | TGTGCCAGCAGCTTGGGGCGCTACGAGCAGTACTTC | CASSLGRYEQYF
- | TRBD2 | TRBJ2-7 | TRBV27 | TGTGCCAGCAGTCCCCAGACGGTGAGCGGGAGTCGGCACGAGCAGTACTTC | CASSPQTVSGSRHEQYF
- | - | TRBJ1-1 | TRBV6-1 | TGTGCCAGCAGGGGACGTCCGGTCACTGAAGCTTTCTTT | CASRGRPVTEAFF
- | - | TRBJ1-1 | TRBV27 | TGTGCCAGCAGTTTTGGGAGTGGGACTGAAGCTTTCTTT | CASSFGSGTEAFF
- | TRBD2 | TRBJ2-7 | TRBV7-8 | TGTGCCAGCAGCCGGACTAGCCGCATCTACGAGCAGTACTTC | CASSRTSRIYEQYF
- | TRBD2 | TRBJ2-3 | TRBV28 | TGTGCCAGTAAGCGCGGGGGGGCCACAGATACGCAGTATTTT | CASKRGGATDTQYF
- | - | TRBJ2-3 | TRBV5-5 | TGTGCCAGCAGCTTGGACTCCATCCGCTACTATACGCAGTATTTT | CASSLDSIRYYTQYF
- | TRBD1 | TRBJ2-7 | TRBV6-4 | TGTGCCAGCAGTGAATTCCGGGACAGTCCCCACTACGAGCAGTACTTC | CASSEFRDSPHYEQYF
- | - | TRBJ2-5 | TRBV27 | TGTGCCAGCAGTTTCGGAGCGTGGGAGACCCAGTACTTC | CASSFGAWETQYF
- | TRBD2 | TRBJ2-1 | TRBV7-9 | TGTGCCAGCAGGCACCTCCTAGGGGAGGGCCACAATGAGCAGTTCTTC | CASRHLLGEGHNEQFF
- | - | TRBJ1-6 | TRBV13 | TGTGCCAGCAGCTTAGGTGGGGCTCCGTCTTACACACCCCTCCACTTT | CASSLGGAPSYTPLHF
- | - | TRBJ2-1 | TRBV6-5 | TGTGCCAGCAGTTACTCGAAATACAATGAGCAGTTCTTC | CASSYSKYNEQFF
- | - | TRBJ1-2 | TRBV29-1 | TGCAGCGTTGGGGGAGGGGTGGTCTATGGCTACACCTTC | CSVGGGVVYGYTF
- | - | TRBJ2-7 | TRBV2 | TGTGCCAGTATACCCGGAACAGGATTCTACGAGCAGTACTTC | CASIPGTGFYEQYF
- | - | TRBJ2-2 | TRBV28 | TGTGCCAGCAGTTTATCCCTTGGGCCTGACACCGGGGAGCTGTTTTTT | CASSLSLGPDTGELFF
- | - | TRBJ2-7 | TRBV27 | TGTGCCAGCAGTTTTATAGCAGGGGAGTACGAGCAGTACTTC | CASSFIAGEYEQYF
- | - | TRBJ1-2 | TRBV30 | TGTGCCTGGAGTCCTCCGGGGGGGCAATCTATTGGCGGCTACACCTTC | CAWSPPGGQSIGGYTF
- | - | TRBJ2-2 | TRBV27 | TGTGCCAGCAGCCTGCTGGCGCGGGGGGAGCTGTTTTTT | CASSLLARGELFF
- | - | TRBJ2-7 | TRBV27 | TGTGCCAGCAGTCCCAGAGGGACCGTCTACGAGCAGTACTTC | CASSPRGTVYEQYF
- | TRBD2 | TRBJ2-7 | TRBV6-5 | TGTGCCAGCACCCCCCCCGCGGGAGGGCCCCACGAGCAGTACTTC | CASTPPAGGPHEQYF
once | TRBD1 | TRBJ2-7 | TRBV27 | TGTGCCAGCAGTTGGACAGGGACGAGAGAGCAGTACTTC | CASSWTGTREQYF
- | - | TRBJ1-1 | TRBV7-2 | TGTGCCAGCAGCGCAGCTGTAGTTTGGGACACTGAAGCTTTCTTT | CASSAAVVWDTEAFF
- | - | TRBJ1-2 | TRBV5-1 | TGCGCCAGCAGCTTGCCGGACAAGAATCCTAACTATGGCTACACCTTC | CASSLPDKNPNYGYTF
once | TRBD1 | TRBJ1-1 | TRBV6-4 | TGTGCCAGCAGTGAACTAAGGACAGGCCAGCACGGTGAAGCTTTCTTT | CASSELRTGQHGEAFF
- | - | TRBJ2-1 | TRBV9 | TGTGCCAGCAGCGTAGTGGGGAAAACCCAGACCGGCGACAATGAGCAGTTCTTC | CASSVVGKTQTGDNEQFF
- | - | TRBJ1-1 | TRBV27 | TGTGCCAGCAGTTTAAATGTAGGGGGGGCCCTAGGAACTGAAGCTTTCTTT | CASSLNVGGALGTEAFF
- | - | TRBJ2-7 | TRBV9 | TGTGCCAGCAGCGTAGGGGTAGCGTCCTACGAGCAGTACTTC | CASSVGVASYEQYF
- | - | TRBJ2-1 | TRBV6-1 | TGTGCCAGCAGTCGGACGGCCAACTCCTACAATGAGCAGTTCTTC | CASSRTANSYNEQFF
- | - | TRBJ2-7 | TRBV5-1 | TGCGCCAGCAGCACCCAGGGCTACGAGCAGTACTTC | CASSTQGYEQYF
- | - | TRBJ2-7 | TRBV5-4 | TGTGCCAGCAGCTTGGGGGACACCGACTACGAGCAGTACTTC | CASSLGDTDYEQYF
- | - | TRBJ2-3 | TRBV7-3 | TGTGCCAGCAGCTTAGTGGGGAGGGGGCTCACAGATACGCAGTATTTT | CASSLVGRGLTDTQYF
- | - | TRBJ2-2 | TRBV7-9 | TGTGCCAGCACCGACACCGGGGAGCTGTTTTTT | CASTDTGELFF
- | - | TRBJ1-6 | TRBV18 | TGTGCCAGCTCTGGTGGGCACCAGAGCTCCTATAATTCACCCCTCCACTTT | CASSGGHQSSYNSPLHF
- | - | TRBJ1-6 | TRBV11-2 | TGTGCCAGCAACCCTCAGGGGACCAATTCACCCCTCCACTTT | CASNPQGTNSPLHF